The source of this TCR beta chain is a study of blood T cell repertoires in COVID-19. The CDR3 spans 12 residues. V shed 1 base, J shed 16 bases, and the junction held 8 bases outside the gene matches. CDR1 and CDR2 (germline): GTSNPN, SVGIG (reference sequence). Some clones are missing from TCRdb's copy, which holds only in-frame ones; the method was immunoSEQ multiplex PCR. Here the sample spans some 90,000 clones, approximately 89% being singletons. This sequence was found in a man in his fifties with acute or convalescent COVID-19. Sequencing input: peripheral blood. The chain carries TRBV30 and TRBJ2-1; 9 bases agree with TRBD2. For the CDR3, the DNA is TGTGCCTGGAGTGATAATAGCGGGGGCGGATTCTTC. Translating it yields CAWSDNSGGGFF. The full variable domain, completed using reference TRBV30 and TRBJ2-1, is SQTIHQWPATLVQPVGSPLSLECTVEGTSNPNLYWYRQAAGRGLQLLFYSVGIGQISSEVPQNLSASRPQDRQFILSSKKLLLSDSGFYLCAWSDNSGGGFFGPGTRLTVL.